One and the same sample provided the 3 T cell receptor beta chains below, sequenced in a study of blood T cell repertoires in COVID-19. Some clones are missing from TCRdb's copy, which holds only in-frame ones; the method was immunoSEQ multiplex PCR. The sample carries 200,000 to 250,000 clones, 75% to 90% recorded once. Sequencing input: PBMCs or T cells enriched from blood (not recorded which). The receptors were gathered from a man aged 35-49 years who had recovered from COVID-19.

The chain employs TRBV5-1 and TRBJ2-1; 7 nucleotides match TRBD2. The CDR3 sequence is 16 residues long. Germline V lookup: CDR1 SGHRS, CDR2 YFSETQ. V shed 1 base and J 1 base; nucleotides not matched to a gene: 5. CDR3 loop: CASSLLPGLSYNEQFF. The DNA of the CDR3 is TGCGCCAGCAGCTTGCTACCGGGACTATCCTACAATGAGCAGTTCTTC.

The chain employs TRBV9 and TRBJ2-2; 7 bases match TRBD2. The CDR3 has 14 amino acids. CDR1 SGDLS and CDR2 YYNGEE come from the germline V gene. With 6 bases clipped from V and 5 bases from J, the junction kept 7 bases outside the gene matches. DNA for the CDR3: TGTGCCAGCACCCCGGTCGGGGGGACCGGGGAGCTGTTTTTT. It is translated as CASTPVGGTGELFF.

This chain links TRBV11-2 with TRBJ2-4; 10 bases fit TRBD2. The ends lost 7 bases at V and 7 bases at J; junction bases unmatched: 7. In germline, CDR1 is SGHAT, CDR2 FQNNGV. The CDR3 has 14 amino acids. CDR3 in DNA: TGTGCCAGCACCGGAGCGGGAGGGTCGAACATTCAGTACTTC. It translates to CASTGAGGSNIQYF. Using reference TRBV11-2 and TRBJ2-4 for the parts outside the CDR3, the full variable domain is EAGVAQSPRYKIIEKRQSVAFWCNPISGHATLYWYQQILGQGPKLLIQFQNNGVVDDSQLPKDRFSAERLKGVDSTLKIQPAKLEDSAVYLCASTGAGGSNIQYFGAGTRLSVL.